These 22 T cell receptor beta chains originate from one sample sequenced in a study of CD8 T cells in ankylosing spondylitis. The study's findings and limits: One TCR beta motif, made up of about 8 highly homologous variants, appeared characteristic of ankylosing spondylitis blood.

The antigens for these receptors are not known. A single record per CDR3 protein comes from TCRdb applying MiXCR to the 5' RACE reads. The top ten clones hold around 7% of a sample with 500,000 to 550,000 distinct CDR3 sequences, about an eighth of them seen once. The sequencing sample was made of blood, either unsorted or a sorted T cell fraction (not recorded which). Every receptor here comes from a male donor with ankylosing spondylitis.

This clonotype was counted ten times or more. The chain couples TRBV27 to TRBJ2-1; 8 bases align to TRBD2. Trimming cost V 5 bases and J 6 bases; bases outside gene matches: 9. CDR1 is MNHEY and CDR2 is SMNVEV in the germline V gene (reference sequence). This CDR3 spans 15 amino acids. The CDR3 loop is CASSPRGGEVNEQFF. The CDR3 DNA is TGTGCCAGCAGTCCACGGGGGGGCGAGGTCAATGAGCAGTTCTTC.

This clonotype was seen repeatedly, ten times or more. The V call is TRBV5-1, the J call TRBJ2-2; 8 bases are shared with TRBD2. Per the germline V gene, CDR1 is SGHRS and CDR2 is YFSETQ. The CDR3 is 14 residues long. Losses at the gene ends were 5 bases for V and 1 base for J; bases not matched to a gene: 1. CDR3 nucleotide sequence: TGCGCCAGCAGTCTAGCGGGGAACACCGGGGAGCTGTTTTTT. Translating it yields CASSLAGNTGELFF.

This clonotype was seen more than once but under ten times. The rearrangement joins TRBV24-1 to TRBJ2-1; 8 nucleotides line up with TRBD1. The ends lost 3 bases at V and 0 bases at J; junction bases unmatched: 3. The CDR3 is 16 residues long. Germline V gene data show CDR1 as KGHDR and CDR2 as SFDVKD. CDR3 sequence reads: CATSDRTGNSYNEQFF. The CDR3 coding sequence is TGTGCCACCAGTGATCGGACAGGGAACTCCTACAATGAGCAGTTCTTC.

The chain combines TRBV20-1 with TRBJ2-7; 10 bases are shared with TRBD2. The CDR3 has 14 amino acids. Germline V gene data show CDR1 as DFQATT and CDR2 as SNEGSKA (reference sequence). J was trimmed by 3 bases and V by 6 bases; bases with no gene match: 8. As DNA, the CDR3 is TGCAGTGCGAAGAGCGGGAGGGCAATCTACGAGCAGTACTTC. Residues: CSAKSGRAIYEQYF.

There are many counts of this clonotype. CDR3 coding DNA: TGCAGTGCTAGACTTCCGGGCCCAGATACGCAGTATTTT. It encodes CSARLPGPDTQYF. The chain is built from TRBV20-1 and TRBJ2-3; D unclear. From germline, CDR1 is DFQATT and CDR2 SNEGSKA (reference sequence). Between the trimmed V and J ends, which lost 2 bases and 4 bases, there was a span of 10 bases. This CDR3 contains 13 residues.

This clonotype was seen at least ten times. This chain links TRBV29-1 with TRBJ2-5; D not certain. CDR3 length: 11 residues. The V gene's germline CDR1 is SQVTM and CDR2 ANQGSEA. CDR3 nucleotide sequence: TGCAGTTCACGATCCGGGGAGACCCAGTACTTC. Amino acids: CSSRSGETQYF.

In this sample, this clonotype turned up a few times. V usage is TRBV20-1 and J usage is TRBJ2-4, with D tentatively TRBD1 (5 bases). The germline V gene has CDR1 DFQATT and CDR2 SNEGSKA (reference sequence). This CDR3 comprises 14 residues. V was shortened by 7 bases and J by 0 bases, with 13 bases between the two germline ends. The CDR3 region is CSVVGQRAKNIQYF. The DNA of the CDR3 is TGCAGTGTGGTTGGACAAAGAGCCAAAAACATTCAGTACTTC.

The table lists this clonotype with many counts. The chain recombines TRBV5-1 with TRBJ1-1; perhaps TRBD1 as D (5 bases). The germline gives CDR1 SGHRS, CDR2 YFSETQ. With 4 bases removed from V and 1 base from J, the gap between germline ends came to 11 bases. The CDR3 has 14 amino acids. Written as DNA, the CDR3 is TGCGCCAGCAGCACGGGACCCTCGAACACTGAAGCTTTCTTT. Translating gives CASSTGPSNTEAFF.

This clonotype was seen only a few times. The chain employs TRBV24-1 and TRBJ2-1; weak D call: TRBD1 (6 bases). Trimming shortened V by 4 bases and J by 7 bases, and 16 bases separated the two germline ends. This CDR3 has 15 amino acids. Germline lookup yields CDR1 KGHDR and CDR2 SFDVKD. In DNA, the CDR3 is TGTGCCACCAGTGACCCCAGACGAGGGGGAAATGAGCAGTTCTTC. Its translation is CATSDPRRGGNEQFF.

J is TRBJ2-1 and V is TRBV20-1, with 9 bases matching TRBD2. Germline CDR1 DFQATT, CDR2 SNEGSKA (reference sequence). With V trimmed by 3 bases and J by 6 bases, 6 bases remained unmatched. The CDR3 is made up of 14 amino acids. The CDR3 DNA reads TGCAGTGCTAGGCCCCCTAGCGGGATCAATGAGCAGTTCTTC. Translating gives CSARPPSGINEQFF.

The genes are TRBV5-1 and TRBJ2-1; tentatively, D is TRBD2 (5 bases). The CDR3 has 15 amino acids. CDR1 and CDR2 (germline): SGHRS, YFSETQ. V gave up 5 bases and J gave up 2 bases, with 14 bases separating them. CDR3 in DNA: TGCGCCAGCAGTCCAGCAGCGGAAACCTACAATGAGCAGTTCTTC. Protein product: CASSPAAETYNEQFF.

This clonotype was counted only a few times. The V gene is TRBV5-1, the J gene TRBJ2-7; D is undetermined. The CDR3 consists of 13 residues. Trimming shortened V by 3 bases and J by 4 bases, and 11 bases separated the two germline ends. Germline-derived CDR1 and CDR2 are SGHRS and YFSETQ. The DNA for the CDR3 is TGCGCCAGCAGCTCATTACCGGATTACGAGCAGTACGTC. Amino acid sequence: CASSSLPDYEQYV.

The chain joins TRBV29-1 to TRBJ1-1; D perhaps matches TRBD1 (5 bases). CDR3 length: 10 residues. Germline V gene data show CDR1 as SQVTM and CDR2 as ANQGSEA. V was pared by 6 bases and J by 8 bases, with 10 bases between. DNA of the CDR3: TGCAGCGTCCACGGGACCGAAGCTTTCTTT. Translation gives CSVHGTEAFF. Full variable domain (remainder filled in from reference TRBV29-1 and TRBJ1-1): SAVISQKPSRDICQRGTSLTIQCQVDSQVTMMFWYRQQPGQSLTLIATANQGSEATYESGFVIDKFPISRPNLTFSTLTVSNMSPEDSSIYLCSVHGTEAFFGQGTRLTVV.

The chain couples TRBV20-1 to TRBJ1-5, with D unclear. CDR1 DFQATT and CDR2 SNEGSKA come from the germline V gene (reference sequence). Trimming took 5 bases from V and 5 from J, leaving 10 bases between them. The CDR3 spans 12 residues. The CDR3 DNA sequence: TGCAGTGCTCAGGTCTGGGATCAGCCCCAGCATTTT. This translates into CSAQVWDQPQHF.

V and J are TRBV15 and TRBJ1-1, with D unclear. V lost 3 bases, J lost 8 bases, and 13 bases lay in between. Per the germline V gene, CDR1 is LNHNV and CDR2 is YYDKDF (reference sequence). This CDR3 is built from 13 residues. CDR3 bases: TGTGCCACCAGCAGGTCAACGGGCCTCGAAGCTTTCTTT. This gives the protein CATSRSTGLEAFF.

The CDR3 loop is CSAATGLRRNEQFF. Here the CDR3 DNA reads TGCAGCGCCGCAACGGGACTCCGCCGCAATGAGCAGTTCTTC. The chain uses TRBV29-1 and TRBJ2-1; a weak D match, TRBD2 (6 bases). Trimming stripped 7 bases from V and 6 bases from J, with 19 bases between. This CDR3 spans 14 amino acids. Germline CDR1 and CDR2: SQVTM and ANQGSEA.

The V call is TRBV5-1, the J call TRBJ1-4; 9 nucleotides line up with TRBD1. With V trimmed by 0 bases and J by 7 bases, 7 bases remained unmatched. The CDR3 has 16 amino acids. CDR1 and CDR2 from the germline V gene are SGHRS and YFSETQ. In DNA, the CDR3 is TGCGCCAGCAGCTTGGTGACAGGGGGGTTGACTGAAAAACTGTTTTTT. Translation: CASSLVTGGLTEKLFF.

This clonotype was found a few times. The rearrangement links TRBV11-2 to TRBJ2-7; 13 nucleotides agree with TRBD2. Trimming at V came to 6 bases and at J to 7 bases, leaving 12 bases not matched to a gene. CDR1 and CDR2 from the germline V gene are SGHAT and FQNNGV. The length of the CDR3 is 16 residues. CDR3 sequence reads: CASSGTGTSGVREQYF. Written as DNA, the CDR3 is TGTGCCAGCAGTGGCACCGGGACTAGCGGGGTCCGGGAGCAGTACTTC. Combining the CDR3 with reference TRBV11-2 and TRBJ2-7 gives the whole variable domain EAGVAQSPRYKIIEKRQSVAFWCNPISGHATLYWYQQILGQGPKLLIQFQNNGVVDDSQLPKDRFSAERLKGVDSTLKIQPAKLEDSAVYLCASSGTGTSGVREQYFGPGTRLTVT.

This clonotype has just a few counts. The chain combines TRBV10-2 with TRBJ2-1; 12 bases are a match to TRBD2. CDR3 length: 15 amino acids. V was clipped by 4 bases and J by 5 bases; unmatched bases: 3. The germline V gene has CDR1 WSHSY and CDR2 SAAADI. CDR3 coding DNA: TGCGCCAGCAGTGCACTAGCGGGAGGACACAATGAGCAGTTCTTC. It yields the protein CASSALAGGHNEQFF.

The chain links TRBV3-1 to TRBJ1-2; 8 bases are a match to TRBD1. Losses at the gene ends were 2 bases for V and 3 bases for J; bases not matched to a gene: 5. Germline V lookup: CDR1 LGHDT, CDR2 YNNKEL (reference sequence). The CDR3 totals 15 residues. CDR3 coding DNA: TGTGCCAGCAGCCAACCGGACAGGGAGTACTATGGCTACACCTTC. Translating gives CASSQPDREYYGYTF.

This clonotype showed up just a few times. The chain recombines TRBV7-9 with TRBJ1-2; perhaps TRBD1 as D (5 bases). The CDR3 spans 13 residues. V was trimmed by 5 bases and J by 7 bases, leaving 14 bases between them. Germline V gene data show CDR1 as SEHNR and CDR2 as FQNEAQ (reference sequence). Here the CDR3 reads CASSADLGGGYTF. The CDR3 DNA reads TGTGCCAGCAGCGCGGATCTCGGGGGTGGCTACACCTTC.

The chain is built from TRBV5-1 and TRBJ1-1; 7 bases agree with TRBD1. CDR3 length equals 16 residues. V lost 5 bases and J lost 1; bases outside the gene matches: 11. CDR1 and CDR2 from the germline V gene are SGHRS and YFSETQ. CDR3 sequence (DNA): TGCGCCAGCAGTTCTCTCAGGGACAGTGGGAACACTGAAGCTTTCTTT. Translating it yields CASSSLRDSGNTEAFF.